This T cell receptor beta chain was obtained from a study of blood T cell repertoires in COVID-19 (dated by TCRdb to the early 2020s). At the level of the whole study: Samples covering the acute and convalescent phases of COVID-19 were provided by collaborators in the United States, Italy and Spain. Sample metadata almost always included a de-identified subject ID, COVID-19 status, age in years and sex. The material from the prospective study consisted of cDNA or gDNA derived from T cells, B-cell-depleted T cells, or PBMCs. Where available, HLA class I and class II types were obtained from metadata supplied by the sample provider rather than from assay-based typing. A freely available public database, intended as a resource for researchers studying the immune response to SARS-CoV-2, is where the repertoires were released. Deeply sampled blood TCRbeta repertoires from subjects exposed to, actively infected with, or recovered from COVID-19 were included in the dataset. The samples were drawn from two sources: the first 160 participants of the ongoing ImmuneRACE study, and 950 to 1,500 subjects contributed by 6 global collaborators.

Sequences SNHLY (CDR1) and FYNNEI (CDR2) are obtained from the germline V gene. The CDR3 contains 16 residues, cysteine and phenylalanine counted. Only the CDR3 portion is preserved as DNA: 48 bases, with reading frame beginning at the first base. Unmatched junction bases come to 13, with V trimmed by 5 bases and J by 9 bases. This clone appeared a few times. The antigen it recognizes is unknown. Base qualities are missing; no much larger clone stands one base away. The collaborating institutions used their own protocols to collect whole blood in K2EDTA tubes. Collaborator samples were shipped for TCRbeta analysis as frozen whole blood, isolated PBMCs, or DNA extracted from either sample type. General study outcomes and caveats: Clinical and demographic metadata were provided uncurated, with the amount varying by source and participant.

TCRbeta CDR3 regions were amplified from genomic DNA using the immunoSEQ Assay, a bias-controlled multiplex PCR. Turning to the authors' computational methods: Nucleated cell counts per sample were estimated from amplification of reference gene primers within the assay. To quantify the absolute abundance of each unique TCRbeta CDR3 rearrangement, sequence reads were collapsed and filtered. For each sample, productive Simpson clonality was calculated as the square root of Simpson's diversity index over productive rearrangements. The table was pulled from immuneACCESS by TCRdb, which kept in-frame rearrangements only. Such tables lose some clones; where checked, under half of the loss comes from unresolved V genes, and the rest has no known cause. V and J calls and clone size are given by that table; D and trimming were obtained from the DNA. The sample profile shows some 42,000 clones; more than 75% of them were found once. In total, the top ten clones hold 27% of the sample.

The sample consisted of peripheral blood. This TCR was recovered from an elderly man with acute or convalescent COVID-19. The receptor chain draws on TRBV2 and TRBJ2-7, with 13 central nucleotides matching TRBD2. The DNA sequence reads TGTGCCAGCAGTCTGGTTGAGGGACTAGCGGGAATGGGGCAGTACTTC. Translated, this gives CASSLVEGLAGMGQYF.